The next 17 T cell receptor beta chains were all read from a single sample in a study of CD8 T cells in ankylosing spondylitis. Study conclusions and caveats: There was a TCR beta motif, made of several highly homologous variants, that appeared characteristic of ankylosing spondylitis blood.

No antigen has been identified for these receptors. Via MiXCR, TCRdb re-called the 5' RACE reads, giving one row per CDR3 protein. This table holds about 390,000 distinct CDR3 sequences, around 24% found once. The sample was blood, either unsorted or a sorted T cell fraction (not recorded which). These receptors all stem from a male donor with ankylosing spondylitis.

The chain has TRBV20-1 and TRBJ2-5; D is uncertain. This CDR3 contains 12 residues. Trimming stripped 2 bases from V and 5 bases from J, with 9 bases between. Germline V gene lookup returns CDR1 DFQATT and CDR2 SNEGSKA (reference sequence). The CDR3 DNA sequence: TGCAGTGCTAGATGGATCGGGGAGACCCAGTACTTC. Its protein product is CSARWIGETQYF.

This clonotype occurred a few times. V and J are TRBV20-1 and TRBJ2-2, with D possibly TRBD2 on 6 matching bases. This CDR3 has 13 residues. V lost 2 bases to trimming and J lost 4 bases, with 8 bases between them. CDR1 and CDR2 from the germline V gene are DFQATT and SNEGSKA (reference sequence). The chain's CDR3 is CSARPRGTGELFF. DNA of the CDR3: TGCAGTGCTAGACCGCGGGGCACCGGGGAGCTGTTTTTT.

The V gene is TRBV20-1, the J gene TRBJ2-7, with 8 bases matching TRBD1. CDR3 length: 14 amino acids. J gave up 5 bases and V 1 base, and 7 bases lay outside the gene matches. Germline CDR1 DFQATT, CDR2 SNEGSKA (reference sequence). CDR3 in amino acids: CSARVPGQGDEQYF. CDR3 sequence (DNA): TGCAGTGCTAGAGTCCCCGGACAGGGCGACGAGCAGTACTTC.

In this sample, this clonotype turned up a few times. The chain joins TRBV18 to TRBJ2-1; 7 bases agree with TRBD2. Germline CDR1 reads KGHSH; CDR2 reads LQKENI. This CDR3 contains 16 residues. V shed 6 bases and J 7 bases; nucleotides not matched to a gene: 15. The CDR3 DNA follows: TGTGCCAGCTCCCTACGTGTTGCGGGAGTCGGTAATGAGCAGTTCTTC. This gives the protein CASSLRVAGVGNEQFF.

This clonotype was counted between two and nine times. V usage is TRBV5-1 and J usage is TRBJ2-7; TRBD2 agrees at 11 bases. The trim removed 4 bases at V and 9 bases at J, leaving 15 bases unmatched. CDR3 size: 16 residues. In germline, CDR1 is SGHRS, CDR2 YFSETQ. In DNA form, the CDR3 reads TGCGCCAGCAGCCCTTCGCCGTCACTAGCGGGAGTTGGGCAGTACTTC. Amino acid sequence: CASSPSPSLAGVGQYF.

This clonotype has more than one count but fewer than ten. The chain couples TRBV28 to TRBJ1-4, with D perhaps matching TRBD1 (6 bases). The CDR3 is 17 residues long. V was cut by 5 bases and J by 0 bases, with 16 bases left in between. From germline, CDR1 is MDHEN and CDR2 SYDVKM. The CDR3 spells CASSLPQGPATNEKLFF. For the CDR3, the DNA is TGTGCCAGCAGTCTCCCACAGGGACCTGCAACTAATGAAAAACTGTTTTTT. The entire variable domain, with the rest obtained from reference TRBV28 and TRBJ1-4, is as follows: DVKVTQSSRYLVKRTGEKVFLECVQDMDHENMFWYRQDPGLGLRLIYFSYDVKMKEKGDIPEGYSVSREKKERFSLILESASTNQTSMYLCASSLPQGPATNEKLFFGSGTQLSVL.

This clonotype was seen a handful of times. This chain links TRBV25-1 with TRBJ1-1; D uncertain. CDR3 length: 13 amino acids. The V end lost 8 bases, the J end lost 1 base, and 11 bases lay between the germline ends. Germline CDR1 reads MGHDK; CDR2 reads SYGVNS. The CDR3 reads CASRRLTNTEAFF. CDR3 DNA sequence: TGTGCCAGCCGTCGACTGACGAACACTGAAGCTTTCTTT.

This clonotype was seen a handful of times. CDR3 nucleotides: TGTGCCAGCAGAGCCATGGTGAATCTCTACGAGCAGTACTTC. It yields the protein CASRAMVNLYEQYF. The V gene is TRBV2, the J gene TRBJ2-7; no firm D call. This CDR3 is built from 14 residues. Germline CDR1 reads SNHLY; CDR2 reads FYNNEI. V was cut by 6 bases and J by 3 bases, with 15 bases left in between. The variable domain in full, with the rest retrieved from reference TRBV2 and TRBJ2-7, is EPEVTQTPSHQVTQMGQEVILRCVPISNHLYFYWYRQILGQKVEFLVSFYNNEISEKSEIFDDQFSVERPDGSNFTLKIRSTKLEDSAMYFCASRAMVNLYEQYFGPGTRLTVT.

This clonotype has a handful of counts. The V gene is TRBV6-2 or TRBV6-3, the J gene TRBJ2-2, with unresolved D. The CDR3 has 14 amino acids. Germline CDR1 MNHEY, CDR2 SVGEGT. With 2 bases removed from V and 3 bases from J, the gap between germline ends came to 7 bases. In DNA form, the CDR3 reads TGTGCCAGCAGTTACGCCCTTGACACCGGGGAGCTGTTTTTT. Residues: CASSYALDTGELFF.

The chain couples TRBV9 to TRBJ2-6; possible D gene TRBD1, 5 bases. With 0 bases removed from V and 1 base from J, the gap between germline ends came to 11 bases. This CDR3 spans 17 amino acids. Germline V CDR1 and CDR2: SGDLS, YYNGEE. As DNA, the CDR3 is TGTGCCAGCAGCGTAGCCCGGGCAGGGTCTGGGGCCAACGTCCTGACTTTC. It codes for CASSVARAGSGANVLTF.

This clonotype came up many times. V usage is TRBV29-1 and J usage is TRBJ2-3, with 9 bases lining up with TRBD1. Germline assignment: CDR1 SQVTM and CDR2 ANQGSEA. The J segment lost 2 bases and the V segment lost 7 bases, leaving 7 bases of the junction unmatched. This CDR3 is built from 14 residues. CDR3 nucleotide sequence: TGCAGCGCCAGGGACAGGGCCATCACAGATACGCAGTATTTT. Translating it yields CSARDRAITDTQYF.

Regarding this clonotype: One base away lies a much larger clone, so this may be a sequencing read error. The J gene is TRBJ2-1, the V gene TRBV9; possibly TRBD2 for D (6 bases). The germline V gene encodes CDR1 SGDLS and CDR2 YYNGEE. The CDR3 loop spans 14 amino acids. Trimming left V 0 bases short and J 3 bases short, with 7 bases between. CDR3 sequence (DNA): TGTGCCAGCAGCGTAGGCGGGAACTACAATGAGCAGTTCTTC. Translated: CASSVGGNYNEQFF.

This clonotype was detected many times. The chain employs TRBV12-3 or TRBV12-4 and TRBJ2-7; 14 bases align to TRBD2. The CDR3 totals 16 residues. V gave up 3 bases and J gave up 3 bases; unmatched junction bases: 4. The CDR3 sequence is CASSLGTSGSIYEQYF. The CDR3 DNA is TGTGCCAGCAGTTTGGGGACTAGCGGGAGTATCTACGAGCAGTACTTC.

The V gene is TRBV5-1, the J gene TRBJ1-2, with 9 nucleotides matching TRBD1. From germline, CDR1 is SGHRS and CDR2 YFSETQ. J lost 3 bases, V lost 5 bases, and 5 bases had no gene match. The CDR3 covers 14 residues. The CDR3 bases are TGCGCCAGCAGTCGCCGGACAGGGGACTATGGCTACACCTTC. Residues: CASSRRTGDYGYTF.

The gene calls are TRBV14 and TRBJ1-3, with D unresolved. This CDR3 is built from 15 residues. V lost 4 bases to trimming and J lost 7 bases, with 17 bases between them. Germline lookup yields CDR1 SGHDN and CDR2 FVKESK. This chain's CDR3 is CASSPAGFRENTIYF. CDR3 in DNA: TGTGCCAGCAGCCCCGCCGGATTCCGGGAGAACACCATATATTTT. Supplemented by reference TRBV14 and TRBJ1-3, the full variable domain reads EAGVTQFPSHSVIEKGQTVTLRCDPISGHDNLYWYRRVMGKEIKFLLHFVKESKQDESGMPNNRFLAERTGGTYSTLKVQPAELEDSGVYFCASSPAGFRENTIYFGEGSWLTVV.

The chain carries TRBV28 and TRBJ1-1; TRBD1 matches 8 bases. This CDR3 has 13 amino acids. The germline CDR1 and CDR2 sequences are MDHEN and SYDVKM. The trim removed 6 bases at V and 7 bases at J, leaving 7 bases unmatched. The CDR3 DNA is TGTGCCAGCAGGGCAAACAGGGGGGGTGAAGCTTTCTTT. Translated: CASRANRGGEAFF. The whole variable domain, remainder taken from reference TRBV28 and TRBJ1-1, is DVKVTQSSRYLVKRTGEKVFLECVQDMDHENMFWYRQDPGLGLRLIYFSYDVKMKEKGDIPEGYSVSREKKERFSLILESASTNQTSMYLCASRANRGGEAFFGQGTRLTVV.

This clonotype was observed a handful of times. The gene calls are TRBV30 and TRBJ1-1; D call uncertain. Trimming shortened V by 0 bases and J by 4 bases, and 12 bases separated the two germline ends. Per the germline V gene, CDR1 is GTSNPN and CDR2 is SVGIG (reference sequence). There are 14 residues in the CDR3. The CDR3 loop reads CAWSVWGGFTEAFF. For the CDR3, the DNA is TGTGCCTGGAGTGTATGGGGTGGGTTCACTGAAGCTTTCTTT. The full variable domain, rest sourced from reference TRBV30 and TRBJ1-1, is SQTIHQWPATLVQPVGSPLSLECTVEGTSNPNLYWYRQAAGRGLQLLFYSVGIGQISSEVPQNLSASRPQDRQFILSSKKLLLSDSGFYLCAWSVWGGFTEAFFGQGTRLTVV.